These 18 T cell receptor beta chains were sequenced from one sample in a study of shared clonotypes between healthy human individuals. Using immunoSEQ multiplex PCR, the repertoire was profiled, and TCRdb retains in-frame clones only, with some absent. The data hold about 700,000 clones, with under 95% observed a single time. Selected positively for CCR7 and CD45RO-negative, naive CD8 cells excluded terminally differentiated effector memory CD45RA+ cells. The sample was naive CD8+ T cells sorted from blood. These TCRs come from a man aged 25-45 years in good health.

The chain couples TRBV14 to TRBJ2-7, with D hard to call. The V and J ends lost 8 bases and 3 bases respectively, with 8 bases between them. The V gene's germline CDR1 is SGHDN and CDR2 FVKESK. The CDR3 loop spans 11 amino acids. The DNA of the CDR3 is TGTGCCAGCTCTAGGAGCTACGAGCAGTACTTC. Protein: CASSRSYEQYF.

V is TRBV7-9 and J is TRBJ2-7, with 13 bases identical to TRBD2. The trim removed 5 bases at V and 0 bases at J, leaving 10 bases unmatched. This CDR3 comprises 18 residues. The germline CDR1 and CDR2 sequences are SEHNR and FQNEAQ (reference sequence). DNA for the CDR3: TGTGCCAGCAGCCCAGGGACTAGCGGGACCCTTAGCTCCTACGAGCAGTACTTC. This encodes CASSPGTSGTLSSYEQYF.

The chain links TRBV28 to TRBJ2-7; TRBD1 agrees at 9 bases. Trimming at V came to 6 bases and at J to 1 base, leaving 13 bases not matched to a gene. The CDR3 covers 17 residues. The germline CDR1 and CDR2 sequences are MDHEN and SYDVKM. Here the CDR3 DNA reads TGTGCCAGCAGCCCTCTGGGACAGGGTCCGCGATCCTACGAGCAGTACTTC. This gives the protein CASSPLGQGPRSYEQYF.

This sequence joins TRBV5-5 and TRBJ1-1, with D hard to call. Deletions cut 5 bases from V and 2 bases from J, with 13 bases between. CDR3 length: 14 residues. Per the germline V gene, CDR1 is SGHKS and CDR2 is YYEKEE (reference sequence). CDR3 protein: CASRSKNANTEAFF. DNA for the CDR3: TGTGCCAGCAGATCGAAGAACGCTAACACTGAAGCTTTCTTT.

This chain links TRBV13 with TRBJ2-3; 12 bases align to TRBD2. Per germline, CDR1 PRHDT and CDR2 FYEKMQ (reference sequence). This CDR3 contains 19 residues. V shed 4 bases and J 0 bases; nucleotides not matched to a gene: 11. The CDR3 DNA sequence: TGTGCCAGCAGCTCCCGGACTAGCGGGACCGAGTCTAGCACAGATACGCAGTATTTT. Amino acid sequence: CASSSRTSGTESSTDTQYF.

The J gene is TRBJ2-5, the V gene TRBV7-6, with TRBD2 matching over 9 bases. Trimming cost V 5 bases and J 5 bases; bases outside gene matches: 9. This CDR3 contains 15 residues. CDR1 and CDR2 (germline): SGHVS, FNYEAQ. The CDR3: CASSTRASGIETQYF. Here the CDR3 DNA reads TGTGCCAGCAGCACAAGGGCTAGCGGGATTGAGACCCAGTACTTC.

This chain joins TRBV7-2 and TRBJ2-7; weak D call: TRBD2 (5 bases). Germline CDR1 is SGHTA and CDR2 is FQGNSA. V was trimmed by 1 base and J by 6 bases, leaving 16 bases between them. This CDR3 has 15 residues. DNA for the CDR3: TGTGCCAGCAGCTTAGTCGGTGGGAGTTCCCCCGAGCAGTACTTC. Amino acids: CASSLVGGSSPEQYF.

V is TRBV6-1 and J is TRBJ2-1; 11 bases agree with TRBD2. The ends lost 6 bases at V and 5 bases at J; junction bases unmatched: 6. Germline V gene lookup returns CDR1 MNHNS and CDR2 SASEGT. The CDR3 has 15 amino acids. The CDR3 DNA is TGTGCCAGCAGCTCGGGACTAGCGGACAACAATGAGCAGTTCTTC. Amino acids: CASSSGLADNNEQFF.

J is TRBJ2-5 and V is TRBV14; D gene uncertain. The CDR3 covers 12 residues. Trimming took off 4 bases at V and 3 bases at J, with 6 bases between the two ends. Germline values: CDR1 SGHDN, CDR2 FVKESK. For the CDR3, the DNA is TGTGCCAGCAGCCGTACCGAAGAGACCCAGTACTTC. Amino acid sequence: CASSRTEETQYF. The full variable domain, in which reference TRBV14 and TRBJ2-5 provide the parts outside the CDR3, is EAGVTQFPSHSVIEKGQTVTLRCDPISGHDNLYWYRRVMGKEIKFLLHFVKESKQDESGMPNNRFLAERTGGTYSTLKVQPAELEDSGVYFCASSRTEETQYFGPGTRLLVL.

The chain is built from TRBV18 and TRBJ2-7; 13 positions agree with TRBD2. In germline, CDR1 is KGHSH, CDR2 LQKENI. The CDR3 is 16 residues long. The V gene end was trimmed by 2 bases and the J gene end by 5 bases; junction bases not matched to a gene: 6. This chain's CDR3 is CASSPRLAGGGNEQYF. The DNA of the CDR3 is TGTGCCAGCTCACCAAGACTAGCGGGAGGTGGCAACGAGCAGTACTTC.

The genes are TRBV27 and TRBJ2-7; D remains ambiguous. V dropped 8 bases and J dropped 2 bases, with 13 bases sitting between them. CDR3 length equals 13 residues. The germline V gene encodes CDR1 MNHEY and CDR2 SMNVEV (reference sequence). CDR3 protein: CASAYGPPYEQYF. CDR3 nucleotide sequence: TGTGCCAGCGCCTACGGACCTCCCTACGAGCAGTACTTC.

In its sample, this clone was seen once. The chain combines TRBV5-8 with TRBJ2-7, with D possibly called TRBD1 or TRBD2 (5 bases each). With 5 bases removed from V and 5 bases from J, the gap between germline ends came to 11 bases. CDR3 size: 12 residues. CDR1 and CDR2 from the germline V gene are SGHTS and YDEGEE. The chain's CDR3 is CASRLGENEQYF. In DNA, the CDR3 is TGTGCCAGCAGGCTGGGGGAAAACGAGCAGTACTTC.

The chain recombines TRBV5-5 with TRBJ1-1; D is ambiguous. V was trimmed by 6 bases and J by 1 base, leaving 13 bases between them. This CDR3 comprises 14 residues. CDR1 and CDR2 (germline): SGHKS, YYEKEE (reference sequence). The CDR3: CASIYSKGNTEAFF. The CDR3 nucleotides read TGTGCCAGCATATACTCTAAGGGGAACACTGAAGCTTTCTTT.

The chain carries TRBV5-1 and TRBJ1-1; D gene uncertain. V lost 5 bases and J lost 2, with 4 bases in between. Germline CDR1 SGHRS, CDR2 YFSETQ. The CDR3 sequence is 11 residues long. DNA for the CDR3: TGCGCCAGCAGGCAAAACACTGAAGCTTTCTTT. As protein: CASRQNTEAFF.

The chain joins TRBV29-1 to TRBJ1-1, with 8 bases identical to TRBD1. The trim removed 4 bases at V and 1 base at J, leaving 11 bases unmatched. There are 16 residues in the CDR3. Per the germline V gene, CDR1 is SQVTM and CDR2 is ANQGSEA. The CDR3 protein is CSVVGDRSDKNTEAFF. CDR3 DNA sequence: TGCAGCGTTGTAGGGGACAGGAGTGATAAGAACACTGAAGCTTTCTTT.

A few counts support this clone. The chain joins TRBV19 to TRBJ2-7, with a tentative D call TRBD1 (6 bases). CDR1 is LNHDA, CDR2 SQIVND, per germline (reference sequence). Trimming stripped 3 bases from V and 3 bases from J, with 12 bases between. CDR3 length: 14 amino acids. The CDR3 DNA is TGTGCCAGTAGTATCGGACAGCTTAACTACGAGCAGTACTTC. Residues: CASSIGQLNYEQYF.

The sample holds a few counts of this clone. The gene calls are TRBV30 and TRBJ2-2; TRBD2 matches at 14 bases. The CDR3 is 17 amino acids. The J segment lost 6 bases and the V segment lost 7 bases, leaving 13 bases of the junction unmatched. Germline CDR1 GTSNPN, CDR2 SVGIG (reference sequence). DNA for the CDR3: TGTGCCTCCGAGGGACTAGCGGGAGCCCTGAATCCCGGGGAGCTGTTTTTT. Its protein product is CASEGLAGALNPGELFF.

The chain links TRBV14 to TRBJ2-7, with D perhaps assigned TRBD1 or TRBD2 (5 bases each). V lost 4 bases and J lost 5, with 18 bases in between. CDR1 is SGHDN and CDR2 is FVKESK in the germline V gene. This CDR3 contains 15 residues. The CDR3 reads CASSPGPNSINEQYF. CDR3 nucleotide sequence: TGTGCCAGCAGCCCGGGACCGAACTCTATAAACGAGCAGTACTTC.